The rows below give T cell receptor beta chains drawn from one sample of a study of T cells in Graves' hyperthyroidism and ophthalmopathy. In TCRdb, the multiplex PCR reads were re-called with MiXCR into one record per CDR3 protein. Seen here are 400,000 to 600,000 distinct CDR3 sequences, around 21% observed once, and the top ten hold 26%. Input material: blood. These receptors all come from a man aged 18 to 30 with Graves' hyperthyroidism. Each CDR3 is given with its conserved first and last residue. A D gene is named only where the DNA matches it firmly. The size of a clone is reported for some rows only, either as once, few or many, or as a class for expanded clones.

j_call,v_call,clone_size,d_call,cdr3_aa,cdr3_nt
TRBJ2-5,TRBV24-1,many,NA,CATTTLGRRGETQYF,TGTGCCACCACGACCCTCGGACGGCGGGGAGAGACCCAGTACTTC
TRBJ2-7,TRBV6-1,many,TRBD2,CASSSSGGASYEQYF,TGTGCCAGCAGCTCTAGCGGGGGGGCGTCCTACGAGCAGTACTTC
TRBJ1-1,TRBV5-1,many,NA,CASTGTAEAFF,TGCGCCAGCACCGGGACGGCTGAAGCTTTCTTT
TRBJ2-7,TRBV9,many,NA,CASSYAHGHEQYF,TGTGCCAGCAGCTACGCTCATGGCCACGAGCAGTACTTC
TRBJ2-1,TRBV30,NA,TRBD1,CAGRTGDYNEQFF,TGTGCCGGCCGGACAGGGGACTACAATGAGCAGTTCTTC
TRBJ1-2,TRBV6-1,NA,NA,CASSPGLVQVRGYTF,TGTGCCAGCAGTCCCGGCCTAGTCCAGGTGCGGGGCTACACCTTC
TRBJ2-7,TRBV4-1,NA,TRBD1,CASSQDWTGNSRIGEQYF,TGCGCCAGCAGCCAAGATTGGACAGGTAATAGTAGAATCGGCGAGCAGTACTTC
TRBJ2-7,TRBV10-3,many,NA,CAISEWGYEQYF,TGTGCCATCAGTGAATGGGGGTACGAGCAGTACTTC
TRBJ2-5,TRBV6-5,NA,TRBD2,CASSSLGLAGYQETQYF,TGTGCCAGCAGTTCCCTGGGACTAGCGGGGTACCAAGAGACCCAGTACTTC
TRBJ1-5,TRBV27,many,TRBD1,CASSSSGQTNQPQHF,TGTGCCAGCAGTTCCTCGGGACAGACCAATCAGCCCCAGCATTTT
TRBJ1-1,TRBV9,once,NA,CASSVGWQGNTEAFF,TGTGCCAGCAGCGTAGGCTGGCAGGGGAACACTGAAGCTTTCTTT
TRBJ1-1,TRBV28,many,NA,CASSPPGGSVVMNTEAFF,TGTGCCAGCAGTCCCCCTGGGGGTTCCGTAGTCATGAACACTGAAGCTTTCTTT
TRBJ1-2,TRBV3-1,few,NA,CASSQDRTGYGYTF,TGTGCCAGCAGCCAAGATCGAACAGGGTATGGCTACACCTTC
TRBJ2-2,TRBV24-1,many,TRBD1,CATSDLRGTGATGELFF,TGTGCCACCAGTGATTTGCGAGGGACAGGGGCCACCGGGGAGCTGTTTTTT
TRBJ1-1,TRBV10-3,many,NA,CAISETDELEAFF,TGTGCCATCAGTGAGACAGACGAATTAGAAGCTTTCTTT
TRBJ2-4,TRBV7-2,NA,NA,CASSLALEGGQYF,TGTGCCAGCAGCTTAGCCCTCGAAGGGGGTCAGTACTTC
TRBJ1-5,TRBV6-1,NA,NA,CASSRQQDSETQHF,TGTGCCAGCAGTCGCCAGCAGGACTCAGAGACGCAGCATTTT
TRBJ1-1,TRBV28,NA,NA,CASSFPHEAFF,TGTGCCAGCAGTTTTCCTCATGAAGCTTTCTTT
TRBJ1-5,TRBV28,many,TRBD1,CASSLPGGQPQHF,TGTGCCAGCAGTCTCCCAGGGGGGCAGCCCCAGCATTTT
TRBJ2-7,TRBV6-2/TRBV6-3,many,NA,CASSSGRTYEQYF,TGTGCCAGCAGTTCGGGACGAACCTACGAGCAGTACTTC
TRBJ2-7,TRBV28,NA,TRBD2,CASSSHSSGLVYEQYF,TGTGCCAGCAGTTCCCACTCCTCCGGACTAGTCTACGAGCAGTACTTC
TRBJ2-7,TRBV28,NA,TRBD2,CATVAWGGSYEQYF,TGTGCCACTGTAGCGTGGGGAGGGTCTTACGAGCAGTACTTC
TRBJ1-5,TRBV27,NA,NA,CASAGLANQPQHF,TGTGCCAGTGCGGGGTTGGCAAATCAGCCCCAGCATTTT
TRBJ2-7,TRBV6-1,many,TRBD1,CASSADRGPYEQYF,TGTGCCAGCAGTGCGGACAGGGGACCCTACGAGCAGTACTTC
TRBJ2-7,TRBV7-9,few,NA,CASSLGAGVGHEQYF,TGTGCCAGCAGCTTAGGCGCAGGGGTTGGTCACGAGCAGTACTTC
TRBJ1-1,TRBV29-1,once,NA,CSVYRVVTEAFF,TGCAGCGTTTACAGGGTTGTGACTGAAGCTTTCTTT
TRBJ1-2,TRBV12-3/TRBV12-4,NA,TRBD1,CASSLTGTGYTF,TGTGCCAGCAGCCTGACAGGGACCGGCTACACCTTC
TRBJ1-1,TRBV5-1,many,NA,CASSIRTGNTEAFF,TGCGCCAGCAGCATTCGGACGGGGAACACTGAAGCTTTCTTT
TRBJ1-2,TRBV7-2,many,NA,CASSAGSNYGYTF,TGTGCCAGCAGCGCGGGATCTAACTATGGCTACACCTTC
TRBJ2-5,TRBV28,NA,TRBD1,CASSLTGTGEEDTQYF,TGTGCCAGCAGTTTAACCGGGACAGGGGAGGAAGATACCCAGTACTTC
TRBJ2-7,TRBV12-3/TRBV12-4,many,NA,CASSLDWGLYHEQYF,TGTGCCAGCAGTTTAGATTGGGGGTTATACCACGAGCAGTACTTC
TRBJ2-7,TRBV3-1,NA,NA,CASSQVAAGGGEQYF,TGTGCCAGCAGCCAAGTGGCAGCTGGAGGGGGCGAGCAGTACTTC
TRBJ1-2,TRBV11-3,many,NA,CASSFLGNYGYTF,TGTGCCAGCAGCTTTCTCGGGAACTATGGCTACACCTTC
TRBJ2-7,TRBV6-5,many,TRBD2,CASRTSGGDEQYF,TGTGCCAGCAGGACTAGCGGGGGGGACGAGCAGTACTTC
TRBJ2-7,TRBV12-3/TRBV12-4,once,NA,CASRHADRRVWEQYF,TGCGCCAGCAGACACGCCGACAGAAGGGTGTGGGAGCAGTACTTC
TRBJ1-5,TRBV2,many,NA,CASSNRVGNQPQHF,TGTGCCAGCAGTAACAGGGTCGGCAATCAGCCCCAGCATTTT
TRBJ2-6,TRBV5-1,many,NA,CASSSGTLRSGANVLTF,TGCGCCAGCAGCTCGGGGACACTTCGCTCTGGGGCCAACGTCCTGACTTTC
TRBJ1-5,TRBV20-1,many,NA,CSASYAGAGEPQHF,TGCAGTGCTAGTTATGCGGGGGCGGGGGAGCCCCAGCATTTT
TRBJ2-2,TRBV29-1,NA,NA,CSVVFTGELFF,TGCAGCGTTGTGTTTACCGGGGAGCTGTTTTTT
TRBJ2-4,TRBV19,many,NA,CASTLTPERAKNIQYF,TGTGCCAGTACTCTAACTCCTGAGAGGGCCAAAAACATTCAGTACTTC
TRBJ1-1,TRBV12-5,many,NA,CASGLVAGRAFF,TGTGCTAGCGGCTTGGTAGCAGGGAGAGCTTTCTTT
TRBJ1-4,TRBV7-2,NA,TRBD1,CASSFGQGGEKLFF,TGTGCCAGCAGCTTCGGACAGGGAGGTGAAAAACTGTTTTTT
TRBJ1-5,TRBV2,few,TRBD1,CASSWDRLQPQHF,TGTGCCAGCAGTTGGGACAGACTACAGCCCCAGCATTTT
TRBJ2-7,TRBV15,many,TRBD2,CATSGAGLAGGEQYF,TGTGCCACCAGCGGGGCAGGGCTAGCGGGCGGAGAGCAGTACTTC
TRBJ1-1,TRBV12-3/TRBV12-4,many,TRBD1,CASRRQGTAFF,TGTGCCAGCAGGCGACAGGGGACAGCTTTCTTT
TRBJ2-2,TRBV5-1,NA,NA,CASSSGRANTGELFF,TGCGCCAGCAGCTCCGGGCGGGCGAACACCGGGGAGCTGTTTTTT
TRBJ1-1,TRBV28,many,TRBD1,CASSVFRTGSSNTEAFF,TGTGCCAGCAGTGTATTTCGGACAGGGTCGTCGAACACTGAAGCTTTCTTT
TRBJ2-4,TRBV12-3/TRBV12-4,many,NA,CASSLAENIQYF,TGTGCCAGCAGTTTAGCCGAAAACATTCAGTACTTC
TRBJ1-5,TRBV3-1,few,NA,CASSQGGASNQPQHF,TGTGCCAGCAGCCAAGGGGGGGCAAGCAATCAGCCCCAACATTTT
TRBJ1-1,TRBV11-2,many,NA,CASSLDPEYTEAFF,TGTGCCAGCAGCTTAGACCCGGAATACACTGAAGCTTTCTTT
TRBJ1-2,TRBV24-1,NA,NA,CATSDPTRGAGYTF,TGTGCCACCAGTGATCCCACGCGGGGAGCTGGCTACACCTTC
TRBJ1-2,TRBV18,NA,NA,CASSPNYAGSGYTF,TGTGCCAGCTCACCGAACTACGCGGGGAGCGGCTACACCTTC
TRBJ2-5,TRBV7-9,NA,NA,CASSPFRETQYF,TGTGCCAGCAGCCCATTCCGCGAGACCCAGTACTTC
TRBJ2-5,TRBV5-1,few,TRBD1,CASSTGQGSETQYF,TGCGCCAGCAGCACGGGACAGGGGTCGGAGACCCAGTACTTC
TRBJ2-7,TRBV12-3/TRBV12-4,many,TRBD2,CASSRGLAGDSYEQYF,TGTGCCAGCAGCCGCGGACTAGCGGGGGATTCTTACGAGCAGTACTTC